Sequencing of this T cell receptor beta chain was carried out in a study of response to subunit inactivated influenza vaccine (dated by TCRdb to the late 2010s). With respect to the entire study: Deep quantitative profiling of the T cell receptor repertoire was used in the study to follow responses to a trivalent subunit inactivated influenza vaccine. The investigation overall reported the following: According to the authors, only a limited number of new T cells may be recruited by each seasonal influenza vaccination.

Libraries came from RT-PCR. TCRdb lists the instrument as Illumina HiSeq 2500. TCRdb took the public reads, trimmed them with fastp at Q25, ran MiXCR for clone calling and kept in-frame beta chains. One record per CDR3 amino acid sequence lists the most common genes and DNA. The sample includes approximately 700,000 distinct CDR3 sequences, with approximately 14% observed a single time. The ten biggest clones cover 9.5% to 13% of the sample. Worth noting for this clonotype: No antigen is known for it. No much larger clonotype is one base removed from it; base qualities were not supplied.

Inclusive of the bounding cysteine and phenylalanine, the CDR3 is 15 residues long. Solely the CDR3 DNA is kept, with 45 bases framed from the first base. For this chain, trimming is 5 bases at the V end and 7 bases at the J end, and the number of junction bases without a gene match is 10. The sequence was obtained from a man aged 45-65 years who received an inactivated influenza vaccine. Donor details come from another sample of the same person, matched by shared clones. This chain is built from TRBV12-3 or TRBV12-4 and TRBJ1-5, with 8 bases matching TRBD1. Here the sequenced sample was PBMCs from blood, taken less than 13 days after vaccination. The CDR3 region reads CASSMTGVVGQPQHF. The DNA sequence follows: TGTGCCAGCAGTATGACAGGGGTCGTGGGACAGCCCCAGCATTTT.